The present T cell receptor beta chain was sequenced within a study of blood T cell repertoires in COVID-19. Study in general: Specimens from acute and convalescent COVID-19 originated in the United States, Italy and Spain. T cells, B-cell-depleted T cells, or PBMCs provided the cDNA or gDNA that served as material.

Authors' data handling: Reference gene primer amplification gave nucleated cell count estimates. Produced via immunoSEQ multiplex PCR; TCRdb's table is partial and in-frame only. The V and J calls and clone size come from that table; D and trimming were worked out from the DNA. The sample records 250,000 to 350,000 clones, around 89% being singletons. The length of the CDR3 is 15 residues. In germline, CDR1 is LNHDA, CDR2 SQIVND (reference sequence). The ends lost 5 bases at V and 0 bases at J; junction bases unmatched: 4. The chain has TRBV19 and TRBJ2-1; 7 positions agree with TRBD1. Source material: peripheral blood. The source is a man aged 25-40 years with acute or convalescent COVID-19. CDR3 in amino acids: CASSVDRVSYNEQFF. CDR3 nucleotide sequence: TGTGCCAGTAGTGTTGACAGGGTCTCCTACAATGAGCAGTTCTTC.